This T cell receptor beta chain came from a study of monozygotic twins with inflammatory bowel disease. Comments on this clonotype: Its antigen is currently unknown.

Every TCR library used approximately 3,700 ng of total RNA. TCRdb re-called the 5' RACE reads and gives one entry per CDR3 protein, without DNA. Here the sample table reports over 120,000 distinct CDR3 sequences. CDR1 is SGHAT and CDR2 is FQNNGV in the germline V gene. The CDR3 spans 20 residues. Whole blood, unsorted for T cells, was the source of total RNA. Study-level findings and limits: Those with IBD had lower TCRbeta diversity (inverse Simpson) than their healthy co-twins did. IBD patients shared fewer clonotypes with other individuals than healthy twins, especially patients with disease activity signs.

Sequenced material: blood. The gene calls are TRBV11-2 and TRBJ2-1; lacking DNA, the TRBD2 call made by TCRdb goes unchecked. The clonotype was recovered from a human donor with ulcerative colitis or Crohn's disease, or a healthy co-twin of an affected twin (not recorded which). CDR3 residues: CASSLGDLAGGPRSYNEQFF.